One and the same sample provided the 19 T cell receptor beta chains below, sequenced in a study of shared clonotypes between healthy human individuals. The assay was immunoSEQ multiplex PCR, and TCRdb's table has in-frame clones only and misses some. The repertoire includes around 2.1 million clones, approximately 95% of them detected once, and about 0.13% sits in the top ten. The material sequenced was naive CD4+ T cells sorted from blood. Stated subset: CD45RA+ positively selected. Receptors were obtained from a man between 18 and 35 years old in good health.

This clone was seen a single time. CDR3 sequence reads: CAISPGALGNTIYF. The CDR3 bases are TGTGCCATCAGCCCGGGGGCCCTTGGAAACACCATATATTTT. The chain couples TRBV10-3 to TRBJ1-3; the D gene is possibly TRBD1 (6 bases). Germline assignment: CDR1 ENHRY and CDR2 SYGVKD. The CDR3 extends over 14 amino acids. V was cut by 6 bases and J by 3 bases, with 12 bases left in between.

The J gene is TRBJ2-2, the V gene TRBV18; 8 bases align to TRBD2. Germline V gene lookup returns CDR1 KGHSH and CDR2 LQKENI. The J segment lost 3 bases and the V segment lost 3 bases, leaving 6 bases of the junction unmatched. The CDR3 is made up of 16 amino acids. The CDR3 DNA is TGTGCCAGCTCACCCCTTCCGGGAGGGGACACCGGGGAGCTGTTTTTT. It translates to CASSPLPGGDTGELFF.

The chain has TRBV5-1 and TRBJ2-3; D call uncertain. Germline V lookup: CDR1 SGHRS, CDR2 YFSETQ. The CDR3 is made up of 18 amino acids. V was shortened by 0 bases and J by 0 bases, with 17 bases between the two germline ends. The CDR3 DNA reads TGCGCCAGCAGCTTGGGTGCAGGTTTTCCTTCTAGCACAGATACGCAGTATTTT. Translating gives CASSLGAGFPSSTDTQYF.

In its sample, this clone was seen a few times. This sequence joins TRBV30 and TRBJ2-7; D is ambiguous. CDR1 and CDR2 (germline): GTSNPN, SVGIG (reference sequence). Trimming removed 2 bases at V and 5 bases at J, with 4 bases between. This CDR3 contains 10 residues. Here the CDR3 reads CAWSRNEQYF. As DNA, the CDR3 is TGTGCCTGGAGTAGGAACGAGCAGTACTTC.

The chain has TRBV10-1 and TRBJ2-7; 7 nucleotides line up with TRBD2. In germline, CDR1 is WNHNN, CDR2 SYGVQD (reference sequence). The V segment lost 10 bases and the J segment 6 bases; nucleotides outside the gene matches: 15. The CDR3 is made up of 14 amino acids. The CDR3 region has the DNA TGCGCCATCAAGGGTACTAGCGCCTGGAGCGAGCAGTACTTC. It is translated as CAIKGTSAWSEQYF.

V is TRBV7-2 and J is TRBJ1-2; the match to TRBD1 covers 11 bases. Per the germline V gene, CDR1 is SGHTA and CDR2 is FQGNSA. The CDR3 runs to 15 residues. V lost 4 bases, J lost 5 bases, and 6 bases stayed unmatched. The CDR3 protein is CASSSDRGPFYGYTF. CDR3 sequence (DNA): TGTGCCAGCAGCTCGGACAGGGGGCCCTTTTATGGCTACACCTTC.

J is TRBJ2-3 and V is TRBV19; 9 nucleotides line up with TRBD2. Trimming took 7 bases from V and 5 from J; bases not matched to a gene: 10. The germline V gene has CDR1 LNHDA and CDR2 SQIVND (reference sequence). The CDR3 loop spans 15 amino acids. In nucleotides, the CDR3 is TGTGCCAGTACGGGGGCTAGCGGGAATGGAGATACGCAGTATTTT. Protein product: CASTGASGNGDTQYF.

There are a few counts of this clone. V gene TRBV6-1 combines with J gene TRBJ2-7, with TRBD2 identical over 7 bases. J gave up 0 bases and V 2 bases, and 10 bases lay outside the gene matches. The CDR3 runs to 17 residues. CDR1 is MNHNS and CDR2 is SASEGT in the germline V gene. CDR3 amino acids: CASSESRDYPGSYEQYF. CDR3 in DNA: TGTGCCAGCAGTGAAAGTCGGGACTACCCTGGCTCCTACGAGCAGTACTTC.

V is TRBV5-1 and J is TRBJ1-2; D unresolved. CDR1 is SGHRS and CDR2 is YFSETQ in the germline V gene. The ends were cut back, 4 bases at V and 7 bases at J, with 23 bases in the middle. The CDR3 runs to 16 residues. CDR3 in amino acids: CASSPAGSQATTGYTF. CDR3 nucleotide sequence: TGCGCCAGCAGCCCGGCGGGGAGCCAGGCAACCACTGGCTACACCTTC.

This chain joins TRBV6-1 and TRBJ2-7; D remains ambiguous. The V gene lost 3 bases and the J gene lost 4 bases, with 13 bases spanning the gap. The CDR3 consists of 14 residues. Germline loops: CDR1 MNHNS, CDR2 SASEGT. The CDR3 loop reads CASSDKGSTYEQYF. CDR3 DNA sequence: TGTGCCAGCAGTGATAAGGGATCCACGTACGAGCAGTACTTC.

The chain links TRBV7-9 to TRBJ2-7; D gene uncertain. The V and J ends lost 7 bases and 1 base respectively, with 11 bases between them. Germline-derived CDR1 and CDR2 are SEHNR and FQNEAQ (reference sequence). The CDR3 is 13 residues long. The CDR3 region has the DNA TGTGCCAGCACCCCGACGGAATCCTACGAGCAGTACTTC. This codes for CASTPTESYEQYF. Full variable domain (rest looked up from reference TRBV7-9 and TRBJ2-7): DTGVSQNPRHKITKRGQNVTFRCDPISEHNRLYWYRQTLGQGPEFLTYFQNEAQLEKSRLLSDRFSAERPKGSFSTLEIQRTEQGDSAMYLCASTPTESYEQYFGPGTRLTVT.

This rearrangement joins TRBV27 to TRBJ2-7; 7 bases match TRBD1. V trimming: 4 bases; J trimming: 3 bases; junction bases outside the gene matches: 12. The CDR3 contains 16 residues. CDR1 and CDR2 (germline): MNHEY, SMNVEV (reference sequence). The CDR3: CASSSSPGTAYYEQYF. The DNA for the CDR3 is TGTGCCAGCAGTTCCAGCCCCGGGACAGCCTACTACGAGCAGTACTTC.

This CDR3 reads CASSLQGNYGYTF. The CDR3, as DNA: TGTGCCAGTAGCCTACAGGGTAACTATGGCTACACCTTC. The genes are TRBV19 and TRBJ1-2, with D possibly being TRBD1 (6 bases). Trimming took 6 bases from V and 1 from J, leaving 9 bases between them. The germline gives CDR1 LNHDA, CDR2 SQIVND (reference sequence). The CDR3 is made up of 13 amino acids.

The chain uses TRBV28 and TRBJ2-1, with 8 bases aligning to TRBD1. V lost 5 bases, J lost 2 bases, and 2 bases stayed unmatched. CDR1 MDHEN and CDR2 SYDVKM come from the germline V gene. The CDR3 totals 14 residues. The CDR3 protein is CASSPGQAYNEQFF. Here the CDR3 DNA reads TGTGCCAGCAGTCCGGGACAGGCCTACAATGAGCAGTTCTTC.

This chain joins TRBV11-2 and TRBJ1-3; no definite D call. This CDR3 has 13 amino acids. Trimming pared 5 bases from V and 4 bases from J, leaving 9 bases between. Germline lookup yields CDR1 SGHAT and CDR2 FQNNGV. The CDR3 region is CASSPRAGNTIYF. Written as DNA, the CDR3 is TGTGCCAGCAGCCCCAGAGCCGGAAACACCATATATTTT. Full variable domain (outside the CDR3, taken from reference TRBV11-2 and TRBJ1-3): EAGVAQSPRYKIIEKRQSVAFWCNPISGHATLYWYQQILGQGPKLLIQFQNNGVVDDSQLPKDRFSAERLKGVDSTLKIQPAKLEDSAVYLCASSPRAGNTIYFGEGSWLTVV.

The chain has TRBV2 and TRBJ1-1; D uncertain. The V and J ends lost 0 bases and 6 bases respectively, with 14 bases between them. The germline V gene encodes CDR1 SNHLY and CDR2 FYNNEI. This CDR3 comprises 15 residues. This CDR3 is CASSEAPAPGPEAFF. CDR3 sequence (DNA): TGTGCCAGCAGTGAAGCCCCGGCCCCCGGGCCTGAAGCTTTCTTT.

The V gene is TRBV5-1, the J gene TRBJ1-4, with D uncertain. V shed 4 bases and J shed 5 bases, with 15 bases lying between them. Germline V gene sequence: CDR1 SGHRS, CDR2 YFSETQ. The CDR3 is made up of 15 amino acids. This chain's CDR3 is CASSPAYPQNEKLFF. The CDR3 region has the DNA TGCGCCAGCAGCCCGGCCTATCCACAGAATGAAAAACTGTTTTTT.

The V gene is TRBV6-6, the J gene TRBJ1-6; no definite D call. Deletions cut 2 bases from V and 5 bases from J, with 10 bases between. Germline V CDR1 and CDR2: MNHNY, SVGAGI (reference sequence). The CDR3 is made up of 15 amino acids. The CDR3 region has the DNA TGTGCCAGCAGTTACGACCAGGTCAATAATTCACCCCTCCACTTT. This gives the protein CASSYDQVNNSPLHF.

This chain uses TRBV30 with TRBJ1-6; D remains unclear. The CDR3 contains 15 residues. V was cut by 3 bases and J by 3 bases, with 12 bases left in between. Looked up from germline, CDR1 is GTSNPN and CDR2 is SVGIG (reference sequence). Written as DNA, the CDR3 is TGTGCCTGGAGCCTGAAGGTGGACTATAATTCACCCCTCCACTTT. Its translation: CAWSLKVDYNSPLHF.